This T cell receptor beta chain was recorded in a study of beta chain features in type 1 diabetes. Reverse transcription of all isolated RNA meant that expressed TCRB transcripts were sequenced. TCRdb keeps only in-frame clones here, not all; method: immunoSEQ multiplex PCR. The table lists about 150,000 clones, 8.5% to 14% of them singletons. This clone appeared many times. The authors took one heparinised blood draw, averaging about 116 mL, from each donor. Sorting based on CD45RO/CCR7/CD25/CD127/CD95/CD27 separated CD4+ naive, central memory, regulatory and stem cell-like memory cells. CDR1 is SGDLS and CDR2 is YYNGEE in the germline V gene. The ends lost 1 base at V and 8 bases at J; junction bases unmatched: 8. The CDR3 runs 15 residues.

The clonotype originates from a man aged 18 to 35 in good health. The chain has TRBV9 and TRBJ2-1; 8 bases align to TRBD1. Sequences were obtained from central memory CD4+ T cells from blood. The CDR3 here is CASSVSQGARDEQFF. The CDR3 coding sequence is TGTGCCAGCAGCGTATCCCAGGGGGCTAGGGATGAGCAGTTCTTC.